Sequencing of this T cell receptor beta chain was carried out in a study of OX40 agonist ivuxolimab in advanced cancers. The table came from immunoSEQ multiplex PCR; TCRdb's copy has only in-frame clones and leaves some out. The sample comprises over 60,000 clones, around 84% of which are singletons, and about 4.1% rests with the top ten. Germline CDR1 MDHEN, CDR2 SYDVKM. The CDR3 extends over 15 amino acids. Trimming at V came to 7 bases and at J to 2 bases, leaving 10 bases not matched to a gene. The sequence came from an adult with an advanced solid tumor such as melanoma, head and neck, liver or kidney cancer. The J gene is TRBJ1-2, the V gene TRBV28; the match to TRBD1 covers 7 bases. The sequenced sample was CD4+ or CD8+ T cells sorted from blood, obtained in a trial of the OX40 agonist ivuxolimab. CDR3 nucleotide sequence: TGTGCCAGCACTACAATCTCAGGGGGAAACTATGGCTACACCTTC. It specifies CASTTISGGNYGYTF.